A single TCR beta chain is shown here with its context. Its antigen is as yet unknown. These data are taken from a study of post-analysis software for immune sequencing data. Study-wide points: Same-batch samples co-clustered strongly by F measure. A significant reduction in normalized Chao1 diversity was observed in multiple sclerosis patients versus controls. In patients, five TRBV segments were more frequent than in controls, with TRBV5-6, TRBV5-1 and TRBV20-1 among them.

Trimming pared 5 bases from V and 2 bases from J, leaving 11 bases between. CDR1 and CDR2 (germline): SGHTA, FQGTGA. The CDR3 length is 14 residues. The library was made from cDNA and included unique molecular identifiers. Input of roughly 0.9 to 11 million T cells yielded 400,000 to 550,000 cDNA molecules. TCRdb re-called the PCR reads through MiXCR, storing one row per CDR3 protein. The sample carries about 770,000 distinct CDR3 sequences, around 42% recorded once. The chain combines TRBV7-3 with TRBJ2-3; TRBD1 might be the D (6 bases). The sequencing sample was made of blood. The receptor's source is a girl between 5 and 17 years old with multiple sclerosis. CDR3: CASSPQGTTDTQYF. DNA of the CDR3: TGTGCCAGCAGCCCCCAGGGGACCACAGATACGCAGTATTTT.